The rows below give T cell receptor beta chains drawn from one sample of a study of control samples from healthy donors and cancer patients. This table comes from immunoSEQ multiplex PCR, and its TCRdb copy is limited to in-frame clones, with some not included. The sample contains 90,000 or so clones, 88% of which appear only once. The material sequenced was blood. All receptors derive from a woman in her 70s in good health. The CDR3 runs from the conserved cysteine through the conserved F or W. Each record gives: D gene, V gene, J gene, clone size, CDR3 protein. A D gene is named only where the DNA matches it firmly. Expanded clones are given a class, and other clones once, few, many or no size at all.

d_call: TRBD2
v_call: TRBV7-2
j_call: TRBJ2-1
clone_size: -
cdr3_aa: CASRSTSGRYNEQFF

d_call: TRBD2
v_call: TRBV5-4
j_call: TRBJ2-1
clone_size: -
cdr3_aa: CASSPGTSGAYNEQFF

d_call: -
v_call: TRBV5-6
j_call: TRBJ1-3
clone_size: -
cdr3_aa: CASSLEAFGNTIYF

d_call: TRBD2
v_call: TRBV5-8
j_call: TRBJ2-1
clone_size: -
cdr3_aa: CASSFWSSGTSGYNEQFF

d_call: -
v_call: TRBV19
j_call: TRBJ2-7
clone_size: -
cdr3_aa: CASSLSTGYYEQYF

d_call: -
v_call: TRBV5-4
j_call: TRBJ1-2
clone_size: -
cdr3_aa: CASSPGGGGYGYTF

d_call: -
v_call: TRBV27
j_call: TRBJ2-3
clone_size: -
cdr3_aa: CASSSNTDTQYF

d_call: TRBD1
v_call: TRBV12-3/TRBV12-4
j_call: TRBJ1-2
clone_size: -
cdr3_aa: CASTQGDYGYTF

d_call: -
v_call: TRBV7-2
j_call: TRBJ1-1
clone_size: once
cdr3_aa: CASSPMGGGKTEAFF

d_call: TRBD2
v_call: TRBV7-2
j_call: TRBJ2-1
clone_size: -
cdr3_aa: CASSPRTSGNEQFF

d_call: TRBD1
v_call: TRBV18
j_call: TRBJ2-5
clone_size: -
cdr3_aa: CASSPTTGQGDLLLGEQETQYF

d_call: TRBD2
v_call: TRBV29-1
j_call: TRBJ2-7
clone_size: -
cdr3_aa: CSAGIAGTTAEQYF

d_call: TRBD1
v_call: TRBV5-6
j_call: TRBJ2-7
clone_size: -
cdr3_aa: CASSPTGDEQYF

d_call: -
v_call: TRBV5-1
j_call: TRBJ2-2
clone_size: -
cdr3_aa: CASSSAGPIFTGELFF

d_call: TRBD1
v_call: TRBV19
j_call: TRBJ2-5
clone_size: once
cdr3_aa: CASSARGTGEETQYF

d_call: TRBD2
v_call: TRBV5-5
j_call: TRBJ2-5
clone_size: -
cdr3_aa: CASSLQTSGETQYF

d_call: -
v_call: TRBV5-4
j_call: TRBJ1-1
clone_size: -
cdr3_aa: CASTPMGGTTEAFF

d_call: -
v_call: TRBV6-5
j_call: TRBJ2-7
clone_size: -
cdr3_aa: CASTELDRPGEQYF

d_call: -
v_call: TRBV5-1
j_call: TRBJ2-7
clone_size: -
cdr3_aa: CASRGNPATPEQYF

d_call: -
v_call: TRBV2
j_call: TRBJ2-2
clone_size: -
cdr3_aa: CASSEDTGELFF

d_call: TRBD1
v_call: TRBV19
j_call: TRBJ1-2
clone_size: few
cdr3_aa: CASSLLTAQGAYYGYTF

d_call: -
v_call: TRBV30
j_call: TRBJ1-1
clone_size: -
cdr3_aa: CAWSVRVRGKDTEAFF

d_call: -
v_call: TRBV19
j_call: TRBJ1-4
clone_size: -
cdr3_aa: CASSPSGVRSEKLFF

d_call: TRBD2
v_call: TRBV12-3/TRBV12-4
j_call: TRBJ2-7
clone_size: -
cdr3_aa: CASSTSGSYEQYF

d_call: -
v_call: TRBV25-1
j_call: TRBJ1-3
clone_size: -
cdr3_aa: CASSGYKHSGNTIYF

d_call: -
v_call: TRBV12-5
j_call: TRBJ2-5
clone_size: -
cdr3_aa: CASGLREETQYF

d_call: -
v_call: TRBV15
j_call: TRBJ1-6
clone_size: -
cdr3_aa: CATSRGPDQGSPLHF

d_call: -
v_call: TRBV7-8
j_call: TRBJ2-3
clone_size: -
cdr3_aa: CASSHPKGSTDTQYF

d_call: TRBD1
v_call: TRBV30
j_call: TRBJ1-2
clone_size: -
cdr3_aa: CAWSQTGTGDGYTF

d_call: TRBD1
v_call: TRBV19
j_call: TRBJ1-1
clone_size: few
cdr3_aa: CASSIVRGTDQGQNTEAFF

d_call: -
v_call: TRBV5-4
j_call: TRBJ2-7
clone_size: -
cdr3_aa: CASSHQGSGTYEQYF

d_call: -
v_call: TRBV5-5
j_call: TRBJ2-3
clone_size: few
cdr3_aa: CASSLPGVAVRTDTQYF

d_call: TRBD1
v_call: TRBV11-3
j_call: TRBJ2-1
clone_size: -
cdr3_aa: CASSSQGEPYNEQFF

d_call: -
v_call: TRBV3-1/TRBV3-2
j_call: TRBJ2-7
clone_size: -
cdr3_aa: CASSQGRGYEQYF

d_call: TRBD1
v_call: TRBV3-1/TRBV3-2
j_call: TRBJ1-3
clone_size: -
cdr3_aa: CASSIPGQSSGNTIYF

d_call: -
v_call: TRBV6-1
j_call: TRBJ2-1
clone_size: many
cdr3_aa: CASSDAAHNEQFF

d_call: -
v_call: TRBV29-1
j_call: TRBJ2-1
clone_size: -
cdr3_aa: CSVEPSLGEQFF

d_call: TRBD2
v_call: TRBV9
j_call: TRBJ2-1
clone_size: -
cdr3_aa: CASSKGTSGTDEQFF

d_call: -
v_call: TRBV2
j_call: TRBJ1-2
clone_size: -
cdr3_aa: CASSERGRDYGYTF

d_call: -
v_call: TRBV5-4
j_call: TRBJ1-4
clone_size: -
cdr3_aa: CASSLAGTNEKLFF

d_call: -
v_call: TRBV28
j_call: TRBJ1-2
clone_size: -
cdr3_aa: CATNRDHGYTF

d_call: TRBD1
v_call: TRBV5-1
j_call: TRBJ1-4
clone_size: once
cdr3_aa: CASRKDRVPDEKLFF

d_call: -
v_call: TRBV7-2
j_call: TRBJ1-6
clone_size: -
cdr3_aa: CASSQTEVTYNSPLHF

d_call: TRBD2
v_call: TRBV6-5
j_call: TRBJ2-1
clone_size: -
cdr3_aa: CASRPGTSGSQGQFF

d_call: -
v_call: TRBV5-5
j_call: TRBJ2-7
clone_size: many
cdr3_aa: CASSLDPGLLEQYF

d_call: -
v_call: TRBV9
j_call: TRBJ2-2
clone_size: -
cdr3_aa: CASSVRGNGGELFF

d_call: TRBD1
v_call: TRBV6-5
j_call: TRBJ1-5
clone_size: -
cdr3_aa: CASTPGQGRQPQHF